The 3 T cell receptor beta chains reported below all come from one sample, sequenced in a study of shared clonotypes between healthy human individuals. Assay used: immunoSEQ multiplex PCR; TCRdb lists only in-frame clones, some missing. The table lists some 2,000,000 clones, approximately 96% of them singletons. Sequencing used naive CD4+ T cells sorted from blood. The subset denotes: CD45RA+ positively selected. The source is a man between 18 and 35 years old in good health.

The chain uses TRBV4-3 and TRBJ1-2; 11 nucleotides agree with TRBD1. Germline V gene sequence: CDR1 LGHNA, CDR2 YSLEER. J gave up 8 bases and V 6 bases, and 14 bases lay outside the gene matches. This CDR3 has 16 amino acids. For the CDR3, the DNA is TGCGCCAGCAGACCGACCCTAGGGGACAGGGGGTTCGGCTACACCTTC. Translating it yields CASRPTLGDRGFGYTF.

The chain employs TRBV7-9 and TRBJ1-4; the D is unclear. The ends were cut back, 5 bases at V and 2 bases at J, with 6 bases in the middle. CDR1 and CDR2 from the germline V gene are SEHNR and FQNEAQ (reference sequence). This CDR3 spans 13 amino acids. In DNA, the CDR3 is TGTGCCAGCAGCATAATGACTAATGAAAAACTGTTTTTT. Its translation is CASSIMTNEKLFF.

V usage is TRBV5-4 and J usage is TRBJ1-3; tentative D call: TRBD1 (6 bases). The germline V gene has CDR1 SGHNT and CDR2 YYREEE (reference sequence). This CDR3 spans 15 amino acids. V gave up 2 bases and J gave up 0 bases, with 9 bases separating them. Written as DNA, the CDR3 is TGTGCCAGCAGCTTAGGACAGCTCTCTGGAAACACCATATATTTT. Translated, it gives CASSLGQLSGNTIYF.